The rows below give T cell receptor beta chains drawn from one sample of a study of T cell responses to AZD1222 COVID-19 vaccine. TCRdb's copy holds only in-frame clones and misses some; the assay was immunoSEQ multiplex PCR. The repertoire holds around 120,000 clones, with less than 90% as singletons. The material sequenced was peripheral blood, taken on day 0 of AZD1222 vaccination. Receptors originate from an adult in good health. CDR3s include the opening cysteine and the closing phenylalanine or tryptophan. The D gene is left open where the match is weak. A clone size is listed for some rows: how often the clone was seen (once, few, many), or a class if it is expanded.

d_call j_call v_call clone_size cdr3_nt cdr3_aa
- TRBJ2-5 TRBV11-2 - TGTGCCAGCAGGGGCGTTTTCGAGGGATTCCAAGAGACCCAGTACTTC CASRGVFEGFQETQYF
- TRBJ1-5 TRBV12-5 - TGTGCTAGTGCCCACGCTAGGGTAAGCAATCAGCCCCAGCATTTT CASAHARVSNQPQHF
- TRBJ2-3 TRBV11-1 - TGTGCCAGCAGCACGGACAGAACGCAGTATTTT CASSTDRTQYF
- TRBJ2-2 TRBV6-6 - TGTGCCAGCAGGCCCGATGGGACCGGGGAGCTGTTTTTT CASRPDGTGELFF
- TRBJ1-2 TRBV4-2 - TGTGCCAGCAGCCTCCTTAGTATGAGGAGGGTGTTATCAAACTATGGCTACACCTTC CASSLLSMRRVLSNYGYTF
TRBD1 TRBJ2-5 TRBV19 - TGTGCCAGTAGCCGGACAGGGGGTGAGACCCAGTACTTC CASSRTGGETQYF
- TRBJ2-7 TRBV19 - TGTGCCAGTAGTAACGGGACTCCCAACCGAGGCGAGCAGTACTTC CASSNGTPNRGEQYF
- TRBJ2-6 TRBV3-1/TRBV3-2 once TGTGCCAGCAGCCAAGTGGCGAGCCAACGGATCTCTGGGGCCAACGTCCTGACTTTC CASSQVASQRISGANVLTF
- TRBJ2-5 TRBV5-1 - TGCGCCAGCAGCTTGGACGCGTGGGAGACCCAGTACTTC CASSLDAWETQYF
TRBD1 TRBJ1-2 TRBV7-9 - TGTGCCAGCAGCTTACCGACAGGGACTAACTATGGCTACACCTTC CASSLPTGTNYGYTF
- TRBJ1-1 TRBV28 - TGTGCCAGCAAGGGACTCCTGGGAGGGACTGAAGCTTTCTTT CASKGLLGGTEAFF
- TRBJ1-2 TRBV7-2 - TGTGCCAGCAGCCCAGGACAGAACTATGGCTACACCTTC CASSPGQNYGYTF
- TRBJ1-2 TRBV30 - TGTGCCTGGAGTAATCGGCGGAGGTATGGCTACACCTTC CAWSNRRRYGYTF
- TRBJ2-7 TRBV5-6 - TGTGCCAGCGGTCCCACAGGGTTCCACGAGCAGTACTTC CASGPTGFHEQYF
- TRBJ2-7 TRBV6-6 medium-sized TGTGCCAGCAGTTACTCAGGGAGGTCCGACGAGCAGTACTTC CASSYSGRSDEQYF